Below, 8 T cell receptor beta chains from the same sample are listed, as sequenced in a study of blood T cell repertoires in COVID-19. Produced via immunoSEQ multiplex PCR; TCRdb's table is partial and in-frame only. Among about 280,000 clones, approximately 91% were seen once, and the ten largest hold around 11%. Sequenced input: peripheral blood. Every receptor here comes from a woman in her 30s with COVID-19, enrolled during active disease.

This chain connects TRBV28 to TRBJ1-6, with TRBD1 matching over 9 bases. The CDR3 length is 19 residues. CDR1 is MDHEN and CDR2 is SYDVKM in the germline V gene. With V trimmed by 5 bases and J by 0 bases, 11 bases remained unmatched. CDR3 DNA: TGTGCCAGCAGTCCCCCGGGACAGGGTATTGGCTCCTATAATTCACCCCTCCACTTT. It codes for CASSPPGQGIGSYNSPLHF.

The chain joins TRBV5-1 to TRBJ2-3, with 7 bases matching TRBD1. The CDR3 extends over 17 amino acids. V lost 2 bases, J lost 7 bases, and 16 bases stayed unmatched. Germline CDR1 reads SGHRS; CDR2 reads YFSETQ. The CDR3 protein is CASSFRNDRALPYTQYF. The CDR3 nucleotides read TGCGCCAGCAGCTTTCGAAATGACAGGGCCCTCCCGTATACGCAGTATTTT.

The CDR3 protein is CASSLAQGSPLHF. As DNA, the CDR3 is TGTGCCAGCAGTTTAGCGCAGGGGTCACCCCTCCACTTT. The chain joins TRBV12-3 or TRBV12-4 to TRBJ1-6; D possibly corresponds to TRBD1 (6 bases). V lost 0 bases, J lost 10 bases, and 7 bases lay in between. The CDR3 length is 13 residues.

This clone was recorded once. The CDR3 is CASSYRQGGTEAFF. The CDR3 DNA reads as TGTGCCAGCAGCTATAGACAGGGGGGCACTGAAGCTTTCTTT. The J gene is TRBJ1-1, the V gene TRBV7-2; TRBD1 matches 9 bases. Per germline, CDR1 SGHTA and CDR2 FQGNSA. V trimming: 4 bases; J trimming: 4 bases; junction bases outside the gene matches: 4. The CDR3 runs 14 residues.

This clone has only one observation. CDR3 in amino acids: CASSFGTDRNEQFF. Here the CDR3 DNA reads TGCGCCAGCAGCTTCGGGACAGATCGGAATGAGCAGTTCTTC. This chain connects TRBV5-1 to TRBJ2-1; 7 bases agree with TRBD1. The CDR3 contains 14 residues. The V and J ends lost 2 bases and 7 bases, in that order; junction bases with no gene match: 6. CDR1 is SGHRS and CDR2 is YFSETQ in the germline V gene.

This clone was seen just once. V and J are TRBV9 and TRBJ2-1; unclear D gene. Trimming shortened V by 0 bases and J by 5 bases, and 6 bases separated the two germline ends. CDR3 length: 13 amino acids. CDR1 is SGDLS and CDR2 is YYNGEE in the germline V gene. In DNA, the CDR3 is TGTGCCAGCAGCGTAGGTTCCAACAATGAGCAGTTCTTC. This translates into CASSVGSNNEQFF.

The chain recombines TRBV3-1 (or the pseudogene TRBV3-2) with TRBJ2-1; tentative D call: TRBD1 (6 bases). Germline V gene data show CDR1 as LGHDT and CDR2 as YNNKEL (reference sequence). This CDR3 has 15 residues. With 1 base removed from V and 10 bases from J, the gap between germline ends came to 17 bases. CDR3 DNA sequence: TGTGCCAGCAGCCAAGCACAGGGAAGGGTGGCGGAGCAGTTCTTC. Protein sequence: CASSQAQGRVAEQFF.

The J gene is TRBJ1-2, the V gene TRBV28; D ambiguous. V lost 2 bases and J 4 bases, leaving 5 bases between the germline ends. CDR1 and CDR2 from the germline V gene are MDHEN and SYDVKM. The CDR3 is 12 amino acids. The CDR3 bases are TGTGCCAGCAGTTTAACAGTCTATGGCTACACCTTC. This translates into CASSLTVYGYTF.